Presented here are 12 T cell receptor beta chains from one specimen sequenced in a study of cytomegalovirus exposure and HLA in healthy donors. The PCR had 60 Vbeta and 13 Jbeta primers. Measured with immunoSEQ multiplex PCR; TCRdb has only the in-frame clones, and not every one. Here the sample table reports roughly 120,000 clones. Sequencing was done on a sample of PBMCs. The receptors were gathered from a man aged 35-49 years in good health and CMV-seronegative.

This rearrangement joins TRBV28 to TRBJ2-3; a weak D match, TRBD2 (6 bases). V lost 6 bases and J 2 bases, leaving 15 bases between the germline ends. Germline CDR1 MDHEN, CDR2 SYDVKM. There are 15 residues in the CDR3. The CDR3 reads CASRGGRGHTDTQYF. CDR3 DNA sequence: TGTGCCAGCAGGGGAGGTCGTGGGCACACAGATACGCAGTATTTT.

The rearrangement uses TRBV5-4 and TRBJ2-7; 10 bases agree with TRBD2. The CDR3 extends over 17 amino acids. Germline assignment: CDR1 SGHNT and CDR2 YYREEE (reference sequence). V dropped 3 bases and J dropped 1; count of bases not matched to a gene: 10. DNA for the CDR3: TGTGCCAGCAGCTCGGGCGGACTAGCGGATTCTTCCTACGAGCAGTACTTC. Amino acids: CASSSGGLADSSYEQYF.

V usage is TRBV20-1 and J usage is TRBJ1-1; D gene unclear. V was clipped by 8 bases and J by 2 bases, with 9 bases between them. CDR1 is DFQATT, CDR2 SNEGSKA, per germline (reference sequence). The CDR3 runs to 11 residues. The CDR3: CSKTGNTEAFF. In DNA form, the CDR3 reads TGCAGTAAGACGGGAAACACTGAAGCTTTCTTT.

The chain recombines TRBV10-3 with TRBJ1-2; 8 bases match TRBD1. Germline V lookup: CDR1 ENHRY, CDR2 SYGVKD. The CDR3 sequence is 14 residues long. Trimming removed 3 bases from V and 3 bases from J; junction bases left unmatched: 3. Here the CDR3 reads CAISDDRGDYGYTF. For the CDR3, the DNA is TGTGCCATCAGTGATGACAGGGGTGACTATGGCTACACCTTC.

The chain is built from TRBV25-1 and TRBJ2-1; D ambiguous. The CDR3 totals 13 residues. Trimming shortened V by 6 bases and J by 3 bases, and 9 bases separated the two germline ends. The germline gives CDR1 MGHDK, CDR2 SYGVNS. The CDR3 nucleotides read TGTGCCAGCAGCCTCTGGAGCTACAATGAGCAGTTCTTC. Translating gives CASSLWSYNEQFF.

The J gene is TRBJ2-3, the V gene TRBV5-6, with D possibly matching TRBD2 (6 bases). V was cut by 0 bases and J by 2 bases, with 10 bases left in between. This CDR3 contains 15 residues. Germline CDR1 reads SGHDT; CDR2 reads YYEEEE. The CDR3 loop reads CASSLERALTDTQYF. CDR3 DNA: TGTGCCAGCAGCTTGGAGCGGGCGCTCACAGATACGCAGTATTTT.

This rearrangement joins TRBV7-9 to TRBJ1-1; tentative D call: TRBD1 (6 bases). The CDR3 contains 14 residues. Germline loops: CDR1 SEHNR, CDR2 FQNEAQ (reference sequence). Trimming pared 6 bases from V and 3 bases from J, leaving 14 bases between. The CDR3 DNA sequence: TGTGCCAGCAGAGACACAGGGTCGGACACTGAAGCTTTCTTT. Its protein is CASRDTGSDTEAFF.

V and J are TRBV5-1 and TRBJ2-3; 8 bases align to TRBD2. The CDR3 extends over 15 amino acids. Germline V gene lookup returns CDR1 SGHRS and CDR2 YFSETQ. The V segment lost 6 bases and the J segment 2 bases; nucleotides outside the gene matches: 8. The CDR3 DNA reads TGCGCCAGCACCACCGAAGCGGGAGCCACAGATACGCAGTATTTT. This codes for CASTTEAGATDTQYF.

The V and J genes are TRBV11-1 and TRBJ2-1; 7 nucleotides align to TRBD2. V shed 0 bases, J shed 5 bases, and the junction held 4 bases outside the gene matches. Germline V gene data show CDR1 as SGHAT and CDR2 as FQDESV (reference sequence). This CDR3 has 15 amino acids. CDR3 sequence: CASSLAGGRHNEQFF. In nucleotides, the CDR3 is TGTGCCAGCAGCTTAGCGGGAGGGCGGCACAATGAGCAGTTCTTC.

The J gene is TRBJ1-3, the V gene TRBV5-4, with 7 bases that match TRBD1. The CDR3 runs 13 residues. Germline V gives CDR1 SGHNT, CDR2 YYREEE (reference sequence). With 4 bases clipped from V and 5 bases from J, the junction kept 3 bases outside the gene matches. In DNA, the CDR3 is TGTGCCAGCAGCCCGGGACAGAGAAACACCATATATTTT. This translates into CASSPGQRNTIYF. The full variable domain, in which reference TRBV5-4 and TRBJ1-3 provide the parts outside the CDR3, is ETGVTQSPTHLIKTRGQQVTLRCSSQSGHNTVSWYQQALGQGPQFIFQYYREEENGRGNFPPRFSGLQFPNYSSELNVNALELDDSALYLCASSPGQRNTIYFGEGSWLTVV.

The rearrangement joins TRBV7-8 to TRBJ2-1; possible D gene TRBD2, 6 bases. CDR1 is SGHVS and CDR2 is FQNEAQ in the germline V gene. Trimming shortened V by 5 bases and J by 2 bases, and 16 bases separated the two germline ends. There are 16 residues in the CDR3. Here the CDR3 DNA reads TGTGCCAGCAGCCCTGAGACTAGAATGACCTACAATGAGCAGTTCTTC. It specifies CASSPETRMTYNEQFF.

The chain links TRBV6-5 to TRBJ1-5; a weak D match, TRBD1 (5 bases). Germline CDR1 is MNHEY and CDR2 is SVGAGI. Trimming stripped 4 bases from V and 5 bases from J, with 18 bases between. This CDR3 spans 16 amino acids. The CDR3 here is CASSSRVVGGDQPQHF. Written as DNA, the CDR3 is TGTGCCAGCAGTTCCAGGGTTGTGGGGGGTGATCAGCCCCAGCATTTT.